The next 26 T cell receptor beta chains were all read from a single sample in a study of identical twins. In TCRdb, the 5' RACE reads were re-called with MiXCR into one record per CDR3 protein. The data contain 400,000 to 500,000 distinct CDR3 sequences, less than 20% of them singletons. The source material was naive T cells sorted from blood. The receptor set was obtained from a man aged 50 or older in good health.

This clonotype was counted only a few times. J is TRBJ2-7 and V is TRBV21-1; the table's D call TRBD2 went unverified against the DNA. TRBV21-1 represents a pseudogene. The CDR3 loop spans 17 amino acids. The CDR3 DNA reads as TGTGCCAGCAGCTCACCGCCTGATCGGGCCTCCTCCTACGAGCAGTACTTC. The encoded protein is CASSSPPDRASSYEQYF.

The chain uses TRBV5-1 and TRBJ2-2; TRBD2 aligns across 13 bases. The CDR3 is made up of 18 amino acids. The germline gives CDR1 SGHRS, CDR2 YFSETQ. With 4 bases clipped from V and 5 bases from J, the junction kept 11 bases outside the gene matches. The CDR3 loop is CASSPSLAGGPGTGELFF. In DNA, the CDR3 is TGCGCCAGCAGCCCCTCACTAGCGGGAGGGCCGGGGACCGGGGAGCTGTTTTTT.

This chain links TRBV12-3 or TRBV12-4 with TRBJ2-2; D possibly corresponds to TRBD1 (5 bases). CDR3 length: 15 residues. V lost 1 base and J lost 3, with 9 bases in between. The CDR3 DNA reads TGTGCCAGCAGTTTAGTTCAGGGTTACACCGGGGAGCTGTTTTTT. It specifies CASSLVQGYTGELFF.

This clonotype was counted between two and nine times. The CDR3 loop reads CSVGRTSVNHEQFF. The CDR3 DNA reads as TGCAGCGTTGGACGGACTAGTGTCAATCATGAGCAGTTCTTC. The chain has TRBV29-1 and TRBJ2-1, with 7 bases matching TRBD2. V lost 4 bases and J lost 8; bases outside the gene matches: 11. The CDR3 totals 14 residues. Germline V gives CDR1 SQVTM, CDR2 ANQGSEA.

Many counts were recorded for this clonotype. This chain uses TRBV15 with TRBJ2-5; D may be TRBD1 or TRBD2 (5 bases each). CDR1 and CDR2 (germline): LNHNV, YYDKDF (reference sequence). CDR3 length equals 18 residues. Trimming stripped 2 bases from V and 0 bases from J, with 19 bases between. CDR3 sequence (DNA): TGTGCCACCAGCAGACTCCCTCGGGACCTTTGGCACCAAGAGACCCAGTACTTC. Protein: CATSRLPRDLWHQETQYF.

The rearrangement joins TRBV5-4 to TRBJ1-4; D unclear. CDR1 is SGHNT, CDR2 YYREEE, per germline (reference sequence). V lost 5 bases to trimming and J lost 1 base, with 6 bases between them. This CDR3 has 13 amino acids. CDR3 coding DNA: TGTGCCAGCAGGGGTGAAACTAATGAAAAACTGTTTTTT. Encoded protein: CASRGETNEKLFF.

V and J are TRBV6-1 and TRBJ1-1, with D unclear. Deletions cut 7 bases from V and 5 bases from J, with 23 bases between. Germline CDR1 reads MNHNS; CDR2 reads SASEGT. The CDR3 extends over 16 amino acids. DNA for the CDR3: TGTGCCAGCAACTCTTTCCTCAATCTCGGGGATACTGAAGCTTTCTTT. Protein product: CASNSFLNLGDTEAFF.

The chain is built from TRBV29-1 and TRBJ2-3, with D possibly TRBD1 on 6 matching bases. The V end lost 3 bases, the J end lost 2 bases, and 9 bases lay between the germline ends. CDR1 and CDR2 (germline): SQVTM, ANQGSEA. The CDR3 loop spans 13 amino acids. CDR3 protein: CSVEWGHTDTQYF. The CDR3 DNA reads TGCAGCGTTGAGTGGGGACACACAGATACGCAGTATTTT.

This clonotype was detected many times. The rearrangement links TRBV19 to TRBJ1-5; perhaps TRBD1 as D (6 bases). Trimming took 7 bases from V and 5 from J, leaving 18 bases between them. CDR1 is LNHDA and CDR2 is SQIVND in the germline V gene (reference sequence). The CDR3 has 15 amino acids. The CDR3 here is CASIPSGTIDQPQHF. In DNA form, the CDR3 reads TGTGCCAGTATCCCCTCCGGGACAATCGATCAGCCCCAGCATTTT.

The chain's CDR3 is CSVITPNTEAFF. The CDR3 DNA reads TGCAGCGTTATCACTCCGAACACTGAAGCTTTCTTT. This rearrangement joins TRBV29-1 to TRBJ1-1, with D unclear. V was shortened by 5 bases and J by 1 base, with 8 bases between the two germline ends. Germline V lookup: CDR1 SQVTM, CDR2 ANQGSEA. This CDR3 spans 12 amino acids.

This chain connects TRBV4-3 to TRBJ2-1; the match to TRBD2 covers 7 bases. The CDR3 runs 15 residues. V trimming: 6 bases; J trimming: 4 bases; junction bases outside the gene matches: 9. Looked up from germline, CDR1 is LGHNA and CDR2 is YSLEER. The CDR3 protein is CASSWTSGVYNEQFF. As DNA, the CDR3 is TGCGCCAGCAGTTGGACGAGCGGGGTTTACAATGAGCAGTTCTTC.

This clonotype was seen ten or more times. J is TRBJ2-1 and V is TRBV11-2; no definite D call. V was cut by 2 bases and J by 0 bases, with 11 bases left in between. The CDR3 sequence is 16 residues long. In germline, CDR1 is SGHAT, CDR2 FQNNGV. CDR3 DNA sequence: TGTGCCAGCAGCTTAAGAGCGTATAGCTCCTACAATGAGCAGTTCTTC. This translates into CASSLRAYSSYNEQFF.

V is TRBV29-1 and J is TRBJ1-5; TRBD1 might be the D (5 bases). V lost 5 bases and J lost 3, with 11 bases in between. Germline V gene lookup returns CDR1 SQVTM and CDR2 ANQGSEA. The length of the CDR3 is 13 residues. The CDR3 loop reads CSVRDGYNQPQHF. In nucleotides, the CDR3 is TGCAGCGTTCGGGACGGTTACAATCAGCCCCAGCATTTT.

This clonotype was counted a few times. The rearrangement uses TRBV7-9 and TRBJ2-1, with 11 bases that match TRBD2. The CDR3 runs 16 residues. Unmatched junction bases numbered 7, after V lost 5 bases and J lost 4 bases. Germline CDR1 reads SEHNR; CDR2 reads FQNEAQ (reference sequence). The DNA of the CDR3 is TGTGCCAGCAGCACGCTCGGGACTAGCGGATACAATGAGCAGTTCTTC. Encoded protein: CASSTLGTSGYNEQFF.

The CDR3 region is CATSREPDRGSGNTIYF. The CDR3 region has the DNA TGTGCCACCAGCAGAGAACCGGACAGGGGGTCTGGAAACACCATATATTTT. This chain uses TRBV15 with TRBJ1-3; TRBD1 matches 10 bases. Germline V lookup: CDR1 LNHNV, CDR2 YYDKDF (reference sequence). This CDR3 has 17 amino acids. With V trimmed by 0 bases and J by 1 base, 3 bases remained unmatched.

This clonotype has ten or more counts. The rearrangement joins TRBV29-1 to TRBJ2-3; D possibly corresponds to TRBD2 (5 bases). The germline V gene has CDR1 SQVTM and CDR2 ANQGSEA. The V and J ends lost 6 bases and 1 base respectively, with 8 bases between them. This CDR3 has 12 amino acids. As DNA, the CDR3 is TGCAGCGTCCTGAGGGGCACAGATACGCAGTATTTT. This sequence encodes CSVLRGTDTQYF.

The chain links TRBV4-3 to TRBJ2-3, with 11 bases matching TRBD2. This CDR3 contains 17 residues. V gave up 4 bases and J gave up 5 bases; unmatched junction bases: 11. CDR1 is LGHNA, CDR2 YSLEER, per germline. The CDR3 DNA reads as TGCGCCAGCAGCCCCCTTCTGTCTAGCGGGGGGTTAGATACGCAGTATTTT. This codes for CASSPLLSSGGLDTQYF.

In its sample, this clonotype was seen a few times. The chain joins TRBV7-8 to TRBJ1-5, with D perhaps TRBD1 (5 bases). The germline V gene has CDR1 SGHVS and CDR2 FQNEAQ. The length of the CDR3 is 15 residues. V was shortened by 5 bases and J by 0 bases, with 11 bases between the two germline ends. CDR3 in DNA: TGTGCCAGCAGCACCCAGGGTTATAGCAATCAGCCCCAGCATTTT. Protein product: CASSTQGYSNQPQHF.

The rearrangement uses TRBV28 and TRBJ2-1; 9 nucleotides agree with TRBD1. The V and J ends lost 4 bases and 15 bases, in that order; junction bases with no gene match: 7. The CDR3 is 12 residues long. Per germline, CDR1 MDHEN and CDR2 SYDVKM. CDR3 residues: CASSWKDRGLFF. In DNA, the CDR3 is TGTGCCAGCAGTTGGAAGGACAGGGGATTGTTCTTC. Combining the CDR3 with reference TRBV28 and TRBJ2-1 gives the whole variable domain DVKVTQSSRYLVKRTGEKVFLECVQDMDHENMFWYRQDPGLGLRLIYFSYDVKMKEKGDIPEGYSVSREKKERFSLILESASTNQTSMYLCASSWKDRGLFFGPGTRLTVL.

This clonotype has more than one count but fewer than ten. This chain links TRBV12-3 or TRBV12-4 with TRBJ2-7; TRBD2 is a possible D gene (6 bases). Trimming removed 1 base from V and 3 bases from J, with 10 bases in between. The CDR3 is made up of 14 amino acids. CDR3 sequence (DNA): TGTGCCAGCAGTTTAGGGGGACTGATCTACGAGCAGTACTTC. This sequence encodes CASSLGGLIYEQYF.

The chain links TRBV10-3 to TRBJ1-3; 8 nucleotides match TRBD1. This CDR3 is 15 amino acids long. CDR1 is ENHRY and CDR2 is SYGVKD in the germline V gene. V lost 6 bases to trimming and J lost 0 bases; unmatched junction nucleotides: 4. The CDR3 sequence is CAIRDRDSSGNTIYF. The CDR3 coding sequence is TGTGCCATCAGGGACAGGGATTCCTCTGGAAACACCATATATTTT.

The chain is built from TRBV5-1 and TRBJ2-1; D is unclear. V lost 6 bases and J 6 bases, leaving 10 bases between the germline ends. The germline V gene encodes CDR1 SGHRS and CDR2 YFSETQ. The CDR3 runs to 12 residues. The CDR3 spells CASTKDTNEQFF. The CDR3 DNA reads TGCGCCAGCACCAAAGACACCAATGAGCAGTTCTTC.

This clonotype was counted only a few times. The chain employs TRBV10-3 and TRBJ2-5; 9 nucleotides align to TRBD2. CDR3 length: 16 amino acids. The V segment lost 2 bases and the J segment 2 bases; nucleotides outside the gene matches: 6. CDR1 and CDR2 from the germline V gene are ENHRY and SYGVKD. In DNA form, the CDR3 reads TGTGCCATCAGTGAGGGGCTAGCGGGGCCACAAGAGACCCAGTACTTC. It is translated as CAISEGLAGPQETQYF.

This chain links TRBV30 with TRBJ2-7; 11 nucleotides agree with TRBD1. After removal of 2 bases from V and 4 bases from J, the junction contained 7 bases not matched to a gene. The V gene's germline CDR1 is GTSNPN and CDR2 SVGIG (reference sequence). There are 15 residues in the CDR3. The CDR3 nucleotides read TGTGCCTGGAGTCACCCGGGACAGGGGGAGTACGAGCAGTACTTC. It translates to CAWSHPGQGEYEQYF. Drawing the rest from reference TRBV30 and TRBJ2-7, the complete variable domain is SQTIHQWPATLVQPVGSPLSLECTVEGTSNPNLYWYRQAAGRGLQLLFYSVGIGQISSEVPQNLSASRPQDRQFILSSKKLLLSDSGFYLCAWSHPGQGEYEQYFGPGTRLTVT.

In its sample, this clonotype was seen many times. This sequence joins TRBV5-1 and TRBJ2-3; tentatively, D is TRBD1 or TRBD2 (5 bases each). Germline V lookup: CDR1 SGHRS, CDR2 YFSETQ. Trimming removed 3 bases at V and 2 bases at J, with 16 bases between. The CDR3 length is 16 residues. Here the CDR3 reads CASSSRLGDYTDTQYF. DNA of the CDR3: TGCGCCAGCAGCTCCCGTTTGGGGGATTACACAGATACGCAGTATTTT.

This clonotype appeared many times. The chain carries TRBV28 and TRBJ2-2; D is possibly TRBD1 or TRBD2 (5 bases each). The CDR3 totals 15 residues. The V and J ends lost 8 bases and 7 bases respectively, with 20 bases between them. Per germline, CDR1 MDHEN and CDR2 SYDVKM. The chain's CDR3 is CASQSPRGVIGELFF. DNA for the CDR3: TGTGCCAGCCAATCCCCACGAGGGGTAATCGGGGAGCTGTTTTTT.